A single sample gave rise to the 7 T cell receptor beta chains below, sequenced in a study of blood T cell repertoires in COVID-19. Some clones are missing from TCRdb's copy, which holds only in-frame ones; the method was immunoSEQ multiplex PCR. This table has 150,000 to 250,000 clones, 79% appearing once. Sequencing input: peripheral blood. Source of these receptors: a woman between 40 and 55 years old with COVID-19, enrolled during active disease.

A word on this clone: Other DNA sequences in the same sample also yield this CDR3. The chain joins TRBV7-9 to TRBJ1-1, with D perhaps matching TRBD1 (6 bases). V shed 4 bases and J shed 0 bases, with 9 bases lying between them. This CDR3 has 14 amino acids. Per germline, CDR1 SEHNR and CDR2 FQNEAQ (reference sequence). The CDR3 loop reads CASSSTGMNTEAFF. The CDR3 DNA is TGTGCCAGCAGCTCCACAGGGATGAACACTGAAGCTTTCTTT.

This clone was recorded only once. The DNA of the CDR3 is TGTGCCAGCAGCCGGGAGTACGAGCAGTACTTC. It encodes CASSREYEQYF. This chain connects TRBV3-1 (or the pseudogene TRBV3-2) to TRBJ2-7; a weak D match, TRBD2 (5 bases). V lost 4 bases, J lost 4 bases, and 5 bases lay in between. The germline gives CDR1 LGHDT, CDR2 YNNKEL (reference sequence). The CDR3 contains 11 residues.

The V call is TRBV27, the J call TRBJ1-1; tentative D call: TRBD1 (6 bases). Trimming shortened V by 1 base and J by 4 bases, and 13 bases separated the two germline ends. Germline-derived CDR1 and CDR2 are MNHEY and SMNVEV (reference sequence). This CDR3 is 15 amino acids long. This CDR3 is CASSLWGGAVTEAFF. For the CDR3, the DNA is TGTGCCAGCAGTTTATGGGGGGGCGCGGTCACTGAAGCTTTCTTT.

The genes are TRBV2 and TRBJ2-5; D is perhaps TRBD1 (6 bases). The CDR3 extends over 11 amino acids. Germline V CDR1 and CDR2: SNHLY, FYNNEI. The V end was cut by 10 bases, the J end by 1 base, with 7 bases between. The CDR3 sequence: CATTGQETQYF. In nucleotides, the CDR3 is TGTGCCACGACAGGCCAAGAGACCCAGTACTTC.

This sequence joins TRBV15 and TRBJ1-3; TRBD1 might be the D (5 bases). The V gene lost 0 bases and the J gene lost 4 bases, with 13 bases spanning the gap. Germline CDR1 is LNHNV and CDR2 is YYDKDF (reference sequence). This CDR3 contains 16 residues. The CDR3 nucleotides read TGTGCCACCAGCAGAGATTTTGGGGCATCGGGAAACACCATATATTTT. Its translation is CATSRDFGASGNTIYF.

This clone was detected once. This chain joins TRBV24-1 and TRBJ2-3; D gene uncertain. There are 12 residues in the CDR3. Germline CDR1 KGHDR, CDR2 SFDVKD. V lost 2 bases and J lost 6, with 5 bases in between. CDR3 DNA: TGTGCCACCAGTGATTGGCGGGATACGCAGTATTTT. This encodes CATSDWRDTQYF.

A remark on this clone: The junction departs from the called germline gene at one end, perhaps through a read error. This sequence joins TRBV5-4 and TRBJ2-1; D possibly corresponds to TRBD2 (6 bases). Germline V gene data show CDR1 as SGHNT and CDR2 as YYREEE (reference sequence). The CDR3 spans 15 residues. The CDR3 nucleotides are TGTGCCAGCACCCCGGACGGGGGAACCTACAATAAGCAGTTCTTC. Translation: CASTPDGGTYNKQFF.